This T cell receptor beta chain was captured in a study of blood T cell dynamics during melanoma immunotherapy. General study results and limits: Whether repertoire-driving clones were melanoma-specific could not be determined.

Germline values: CDR1 MGHRA, CDR2 YSYEKL. The CDR3 sequence is 14 residues long. V was shortened by 6 bases and J by 10 bases, with 21 bases between the two germline ends. This clone has only a few counts. The antigen remains undetermined. Sample time point: week 3, after first cycle of checkpoint inhibitor. Some clones are missing from TCRdb's copy, which holds only in-frame ones; the method was immunoSEQ multiplex PCR. The data show about 11,000 clones, with roughly 80% seen just once and approximately 20% held by the top ten. The V gene is TRBV4-1, the J gene TRBJ1-1; perhaps TRBD1 as D (5 bases). This sequence was found in a human donor with melanoma. The sequencing used blood, collected from a patient treated with checkpoint blockade. CDR3 in DNA: TGCGCCAGCAGGACGAGAGATAGCGAGGGGATAGCTTTCTTT. It specifies CASRTRDSEGIAFF.